These T cell receptor beta chains were read from a single sample in a study of T cell repertoires in cytomegalovirus infection. TCRdb fed the reads into MiXCR, producing one record per CDR3 protein. The table shows about 150,000 distinct CDR3 sequences, with 20% to 25% occurring only once. The specimen was PBMCs. The receptor set was obtained from a human donor in good health (CMV status not recorded). Some clones in this sample may be carry-over from other donors' samples. The CDR3 runs from the conserved cysteine through the conserved F or W. A D gene is named only where the DNA matches it firmly. Size values are once, few and many counts, or a class for expanded clones, and some rows have none.

TRBV6-1	TRBJ2-5	TRBD2	-	TGTGCCAGCAGAAGAGCGGGGGGGTGGGAGACCCAGTACTTC	CASRRAGGWETQYF
TRBV7-2	TRBJ2-5	TRBD2	many	TGTGCCAGCAGCTTAGCGTACACCGGGACTAGCGGTATGGGAGAGACCCAGTACTTC	CASSLAYTGTSGMGETQYF
TRBV5-6	TRBJ2-3	TRBD2	few	TGTGCCAGCAGCTTGAGACTAGCCTATACGCAGTATTTT	CASSLRLAYTQYF
TRBV28	TRBJ2-3	TRBD2	-	TGTGCCAGCAGCCCGCTAGGCGCGGGAGGTCGCACAGATACGCAGTATTTT	CASSPLGAGGRTDTQYF
TRBV7-3	TRBJ1-4	-	few	TGTGCCAGCAGCTACCTGACACCAGCTAATGAAAAACTGTTTTTT	CASSYLTPANEKLFF
TRBV19	TRBJ2-1	-	-	TGTGCCAGTAGTATAGAACGGTCGGACAATGAGCAGTTCTTC	CASSIERSDNEQFF
TRBV28	TRBJ1-2	-	-	TGTGCCAGCAGGGCAGAAAACTATGGCTACACCTTC	CASRAENYGYTF
TRBV27	TRBJ2-1	TRBD2	-	TGTGCCAGCAGTCCGGGACTAGCGGGAGGGCGTACTAAGATCTTC	CASSPGLAGGRTKIF
TRBV28	TRBJ2-5	-	medium-sized	TGTGCCAGCAGTTTTGTAGTGGGCACAGGGGAGGGAGAGACCCAGTACTTC	CASSFVVGTGEGETQYF
TRBV7-4	TRBJ2-1	TRBD2	-	TGTGCCAGCAGCACGGGACTAGCGGGAGTAAGTGAGCAGTTCTTC	CASSTGLAGVSEQFF
TRBV19	TRBJ1-1	-	-	TGTGCCACCAGGAGGGGGAACACTGAAGCTTTCTTT	CATRRGNTEAFF
TRBV12-3/TRBV12-4	TRBJ2-7	-	once	TGTGCCAGCAGTTTATGGGGTCTGGGCTCCTACGAGCAGTACTTC	CASSLWGLGSYEQYF
TRBV4-1	TRBJ2-7	-	few	TGCGCCAGCAGCCAAGTAACTGCTAGGGGATACGAGCAGTACTTC	CASSQVTARGYEQYF
TRBV7-2	TRBJ2-3	TRBD2	many	TGTGCCAGCAGCTTAGGGGGACTAGTCACAGATACGCAGTATTTT	CASSLGGLVTDTQYF
TRBV9	TRBJ1-2	TRBD1	many	TGTGCCAGCAGCGCCAATCAGGGGGGCTATGGCTACACCTTC	CASSANQGGYGYTF
TRBV6-2/TRBV6-3	TRBJ2-3	TRBD2	-	TGTGCCAGCAGAACAGCGGGCGGGAGGGATACGCAGTATTTT	CASRTAGGRDTQYF
TRBV12-3/TRBV12-4	TRBJ2-3	TRBD2	few	TGTGCCAGCAGCCGGGGGGGCAACACAGATACGCAGTATTTT	CASSRGGNTDTQYF
TRBV6-6	TRBJ1-1	-	-	TGTGCCAGCAGTGATCTAGGCGGGGGCTTGAACACTGAAGCTTTCTTT	CASSDLGGGLNTEAFF
TRBV7-2	TRBJ2-5	-	many	TGTGCCAGCAGCTTCCAGGGGAGAGAGACCCAGTACTTC	CASSFQGRETQYF
TRBV6-2/TRBV6-3	TRBJ1-5	-	few	TGTGCCAGCAGGATCTATCAGCCCCAGCATTTT	CASRIYQPQHF
TRBV5-1	TRBJ1-2	-	-	TGCGCCAGCAGCTTGGAACCACAGGCCTCCTCCTATGGCTACACCTTC	CASSLEPQASSYGYTF
TRBV24-1	TRBJ1-2	TRBD1	few	TGTGCCACCAGTGAAACAGGGGCCGGCTACACCTTC	CATSETGAGYTF
TRBV7-8	TRBJ2-1	-	many	TGTGCCGCCGGAGCTTACAATGAGCAGTTCTTC	CAAGAYNEQFF
TRBV6-2/TRBV6-3	TRBJ2-6	-	-	TGTGCCAGCGAAGGGATAGGGAGTCCTGGGGCCAACGTCCTGACTTTC	CASEGIGSPGANVLTF
TRBV29-1	TRBJ2-1	-	few	TGCAGCGCCCGCCAGGGGGGGCATAATGAGCAGTTCTTC	CSARQGGHNEQFF
TRBV6-2/TRBV6-3	TRBJ2-1	-	few	TGTGCCAGCAGTAGGCCCCCTAGCCTAAGAGAGCAGTTCTTC	CASSRPPSLREQFF
TRBV7-2	TRBJ1-2	-	many	TGTGCCAGCAGCTTAGACCGGGGGCGGATTCTCTATGGCTACACCTTC	CASSLDRGRILYGYTF
TRBV28	TRBJ2-7	TRBD1	many	TGTGCCAGCATGGCCCCGGGACAGGGGGCATCCGAGCAGTACTTC	CASMAPGQGASEQYF
TRBV5-6	TRBJ2-7	-	-	TGTGCCAGCAGCTCGGGCTTTTCCTACGAGCAGTACTTC	CASSSGFSYEQYF
TRBV7-2	TRBJ2-3	TRBD2	-	TGTGCCAGCAGCCGGGGACTAGCGGGGCTAGATACGCAGTATTTT	CASSRGLAGLDTQYF
TRBV30	TRBJ2-7	-	-	TGTGCCTGGAGTGCGCTAGCTCCTACGGCGCAGTACTTC	CAWSALAPTAQYF
TRBV28	TRBJ1-6	-	-	TGTGCCAGCAGTTACAGGGCCGGTAATTCACCCCTCCACTTT	CASSYRAGNSPLHF
TRBV14	TRBJ2-7	TRBD2	-	TGTGCCAGCAGCCTCGGCGGGGGGGTGGCTATTAACTACGAGCAGTACTTC	CASSLGGGVAINYEQYF
TRBV7-3	TRBJ2-3	TRBD2	-	TGTGCCAGCAGCTCTACTAGCGCCGGTGGTCATACGCAGTATTTT	CASSSTSAGGHTQYF
TRBV13	TRBJ1-1	-	-	TGTGCCAGCAGATACAGGGATTCCAACACTGAAGCTTTCTTT	CASRYRDSNTEAFF
TRBV7-6	TRBJ2-1	TRBD2	once	TGTGCCAGCAGCTTAGCTCTAGCGGGGAGTCACAATGAGCAGTTCTTC	CASSLALAGSHNEQFF
TRBV7-7	TRBJ2-5	TRBD1	few	TGTGCTAGCAGCCAAAGACAGGGGGGAGAGACCCAGTACTTC	CASSQRQGGETQYF
TRBV29-1	TRBJ2-1	TRBD2	-	TGCAGCGCCGCCGCCGGCGGGAGGGGGAATGAGCAGTTCTTC	CSAAAGGRGNEQFF
TRBV2	TRBJ1-5	TRBD1	few	TGTGCCAGCAAAAGGGGGGGACAGGGGGCAAGCAATCAGCCCCAGCATTTT	CASKRGGQGASNQPQHF
TRBV7-2	TRBJ2-4	TRBD1	many	TGTGCCAGCAGCCCCGGGGACAGGCGACGGTACATTCAGTACTTC	CASSPGDRRRYIQYF
TRBV2	TRBJ2-3	-	-	TGTGCCAGCATGCGTAGCGCAGATACGCAGTATTTT	CASMRSADTQYF
TRBV7-2	TRBJ1-1	-	many	TGTGCCAGCAGCGCTAACAGGGACCCCACTGAAGCTTTCTTT	CASSANRDPTEAFF
TRBV7-9	TRBJ2-3	-	many	TGTGCCAGCAGCTTAGAGGCAGGCGGAGGAGATACGCAGTATTTT	CASSLEAGGGDTQYF
TRBV5-1	TRBJ2-7	-	-	TGCGCCAGCAGTTTGAATCCCTCCAGGGGTCTGAGCTCCTACGAGCAGTACTTC	CASSLNPSRGLSSYEQYF
TRBV7-9	TRBJ1-1	-	-	TGTGCCAGCAGATCCTCCCCCGACCCCGAACGGGCTTTCTTT	CASRSSPDPERAFF
TRBV7-4	TRBJ1-6	TRBD1	many	TGTGCCAGCATGCTACGGACAGGGGGCGGTTCACCCCTCCACTTT	CASMLRTGGGSPLHF
TRBV4-1	TRBJ2-4	-	many	TGCGCCAGCAGCCAAGAAAAGGGACCAAAGAACATTCAGTACTTC	CASSQEKGPKNIQYF
TRBV2	TRBJ2-3	-	-	TGTGCCAGCAGTGCCGCCCGGTTTACAGATACGCAGTATTTT	CASSAARFTDTQYF
TRBV7-2	TRBJ1-2	TRBD1	many	TGTGCCAGCAGCCCGGACAGGGTCGATAACTATGGCTACACCTTC	CASSPDRVDNYGYTF